This passage covers 18 T cell receptor beta chains from one sample sequenced in a study of molecular identifiers for immune sequencing clone quantification (dated by TCRdb to 2017 to 2018). Preparation of the library involved PCR. Sequenced using a NextSeq 500. In TCRdb, the public reads were trimmed at Q25 with fastp and aligned with MiXCR, with productive beta chains retained. Identical CDR3 protein sequences are pooled into one entry, listed with their most common genes and DNA. The sample profile shows around 460,000 distinct CDR3 sequences; around 23% of them were found once. The top ten hold over 0.6% of the sample. The sequenced material came from naive CD8+ T cells from blood, with Jurkat cell RNA spiked in. The cell subset or site label, read with the paper, signifies: FACS-sorted CD8+CD4-CCR7+CD45RA+ naive T cells. The receptor set was obtained from a human donor in good health. Some libraries in this study had Jurkat cell RNA spiked in.

Details on this clonotype: The junction departs from the called germline gene at one end, perhaps through a read error. V and J are TRBV19 and TRBJ1-4, with D unresolved. The germline V gene has CDR1 LNHDA and CDR2 SQIVND (reference sequence). CDR3 size: 14 residues. The CDR3 sequence is CASSIGGGDEKLSF. DNA for the CDR3: TGTGCCAGTAGTATAGGGGGTGGAGATGAAAAACTGTCTTTT.

This sequence joins TRBV4-1 and TRBJ2-1; TRBD2 agrees at 9 bases. Germline V gives CDR1 MGHRA, CDR2 YSYEKL. With V trimmed by 0 bases and J by 2 bases, 5 bases remained unmatched. This CDR3 is built from 17 residues. CDR3: CASSQDPLAGPYNEQFF. The CDR3 DNA sequence: TGCGCCAGCAGCCAAGACCCGCTAGCGGGGCCCTACAATGAGCAGTTCTTC.

V gene TRBV6-4 combines with J gene TRBJ2-3; 10 bases are a match to TRBD2. The CDR3 is 14 residues long. The V gene's germline CDR1 is MRHNA and CDR2 SNTAGT. V lost 5 bases, J lost 8 bases, and 7 bases stayed unmatched. The DNA for the CDR3 is TGTGCCAGCAGTCTTACTAGCGGGGCTGTTACGCAGTATTTT. Amino acid sequence: CASSLTSGAVTQYF.

The chain links TRBV7-9 to TRBJ2-2; no definite D call. CDR3 size: 15 residues. Trimming left V 5 bases short and J 2 bases short, with 12 bases between. Per germline, CDR1 SEHNR and CDR2 FQNEAQ (reference sequence). The CDR3, as DNA: TGTGCCAGCAGCCCCCCAGACATAAACACCGGGGAGCTGTTTTTT. This encodes CASSPPDINTGELFF.

This clonotype was recorded at least ten times. This chain uses TRBV4-3 with TRBJ1-5; D gene ambiguous. This CDR3 comprises 14 residues. V dropped 0 bases and J dropped 5 bases, with 8 bases sitting between them. Germline-derived CDR1 and CDR2 are LGHNA and YSLEER. CDR3 nucleotides: TGCGCCAGCAGCCAAGAGATTGGATATCAGCCCCAGCATTTT. This encodes CASSQEIGYQPQHF.

Points on this clonotype: The germline gene is not matched at one end of the junction; a read error may be the cause. The chain links TRBV7-2 to TRBJ2-3; the D gene is possibly TRBD2 (5 bases). The CDR3 has 16 residues. Germline CDR1 reads SGHTA; CDR2 reads FQGNSA. DNA for the CDR3: TGTGCTAGCAGCTTAGTACCGGCGGGTAGCACAGATACGCAGTATTTT. This sequence encodes CASSLVPAGSTDTQYF.

The chain couples TRBV5-6 to TRBJ2-7, with 7 bases fitting TRBD2. The CDR3 extends over 15 amino acids. Germline V lookup: CDR1 SGHDT, CDR2 YYEEEE. V lost 4 bases to trimming and J lost 2 bases; unmatched junction nucleotides: 9. The CDR3 DNA reads as TGTGCCAGCAGCCCCCGGGGAGGGCAGACCTACGAGCAGTACTTC. As protein: CASSPRGGQTYEQYF.

The chain uses TRBV30 and TRBJ1-1; no reliable D call. CDR3 length: 13 amino acids. Germline V gene sequence: CDR1 GTSNPN, CDR2 SVGIG (reference sequence). V was pared by 0 bases and J by 6 bases, with 11 bases between. The CDR3, as DNA: TGTGCCTGGAGTGTAATAGGGATCGCTGAAGCTTTCTTT. Translating gives CAWSVIGIAEAFF.

This clonotype was counted only a few times. The V and J genes are TRBV4-1 and TRBJ2-5; D call uncertain. The V gene's germline CDR1 is MGHRA and CDR2 YSYEKL. CDR3 length: 13 amino acids. V shed 0 bases and J shed 5 bases, with 7 bases lying between them. CDR3 bases: TGCGCCAGCAGCCAAGACCCCCGGGAGACCCAGTACTTC. Residues: CASSQDPRETQYF.

A few counts support this clonotype. This chain connects TRBV7-9 to TRBJ2-7; D possibly corresponds to TRBD1 (6 bases). V was clipped by 11 bases and J by 2 bases, with 16 bases between them. The CDR3 totals 13 residues. Germline lookup yields CDR1 SEHNR and CDR2 FQNEAQ (reference sequence). The CDR3 is CAYAPRDTYEQYF. The CDR3 nucleotides are TGTGCCTACGCGCCAAGGGACACCTACGAGCAGTACTTC.

The rearrangement links TRBV15 to TRBJ2-1, with 7 bases matching TRBD1. The V gene end was trimmed by 3 bases and the J gene end by 3 bases; junction bases not matched to a gene: 8. Germline V gives CDR1 LNHNV, CDR2 YYDKDF (reference sequence). This CDR3 region has 16 residues. CDR3 nucleotides: TGTGCCACCAGCAGCGGGGACAGCCAGATCTACAATGAGCAGTTCTTC. Translation: CATSSGDSQIYNEQFF.

This clonotype has just one count. One end of the junction fails to match germline, which may point to a read error. V is TRBV4-3 and J is TRBJ2-7; either TRBD1 or TRBD2 may fit D (5 bases each). This CDR3 has 14 amino acids. Germline assignment: CDR1 LGHNA and CDR2 YSLEER. The CDR3: CPSSHFEGNREQYF. The CDR3 DNA reads TGCCCCAGCAGCCACTTCGAGGGGAACCGCGAGCAGTACTTC.

This clonotype was seen just once. It may be a read error: a sequence one base away is much more abundant. V usage is TRBV29-1 and J usage is TRBJ1-5, with D hard to call. V gave up 7 bases and J gave up 9 bases, with 19 bases separating them. The germline CDR1 and CDR2 sequences are SQVTM and ANQGSEA. This CDR3 is built from 13 residues. The CDR3 reads CSGDQPRGRPQHF. Here the CDR3 DNA reads TGCAGCGGGGATCAGCCGCGGGGTCGGCCCCAGCATTTT.

The table lists this clonotype with a few counts. Mismatch with germline at one junction end may stem from a read error. The chain recombines TRBV5-3 with TRBJ1-6, with D possibly being TRBD1 (5 bases). TRBV5-3 is labeled an ORF, and its function is uncertain. CDR3 size: 15 residues. The chain's CDR3 is CASSLGVDTPPPLHF. CDR3 bases: TGTGCCAGCAGCTTGGGGGTGGACACCCCACCCCCCCTCCACTTT.

Remarks on this clonotype: This may be a read error: a much more frequent sequence differs by one nucleotide. This chain connects TRBV6-5 to TRBJ2-2, with D possibly TRBD2 on 5 matching bases. Germline CDR1 and CDR2: MNHEY and SVGAGI. CDR3 size: 14 residues. The CDR3: CACSYGENTGELFF. DNA for the CDR3: TGTGCCTGCAGTTACGGGGAGAACACCGGGGAGCTGTTTTTT.

Remarks on this clonotype: A much larger clone lies a single base off, so this may be a read error. The chain joins TRBV25-1 to TRBJ1-2; D may be TRBD1 (5 bases). The CDR3 is 12 amino acids. Germline V gives CDR1 MGHDK, CDR2 SYGVNS. In DNA, the CDR3 is TGTGTCAGCAGTGTTTCAGGGTCTGGCTACACCTTC. Protein sequence: CVSSVSGSGYTF.

This clonotype was seen more than once but under ten times. The chain carries TRBV7-9 and TRBJ1-1; D may be TRBD1 (5 bases). CDR3 length: 17 amino acids. Per germline, CDR1 SEHNR and CDR2 FQNEAQ (reference sequence). V was trimmed by 0 bases and J by 3 bases, leaving 17 bases between them. The CDR3 DNA reads TGTGCCAGCAGCTTAGCCGGGCGGGGAGGGGCTGACACTGAAGCTTTCTTT. Protein product: CASSLAGRGGADTEAFF.

This clonotype has a count of ten or more. The rearrangement joins TRBV7-9 to TRBJ2-5, with 7 bases identical to TRBD1. The CDR3 covers 15 residues. In germline, CDR1 is SEHNR, CDR2 FQNEAQ (reference sequence). Unmatched junction bases numbered 6, after V lost 3 bases and J lost 2 bases. The CDR3 DNA follows: TGTGCCAGCAGCTTGACAGGGTATCGGCAAGAGACCCAGTACTTC. This gives the protein CASSLTGYRQETQYF. The full variable domain, with the rest looked up from reference TRBV7-9 and TRBJ2-5, is DTGVSQNPRHKITKRGQNVTFRCDPISEHNRLYWYRQTLGQGPEFLTYFQNEAQLEKSRLLSDRFSAERPKGSFSTLEIQRTEQGDSAMYLCASSLTGYRQETQYFGPGTRLLVL.